Each of the 14 T cell receptor beta chains below was sequenced from the same sample in a study of T cell clonotyping in hematopoietic cell transplantation. Clones were read by immunoSEQ multiplex PCR, and TCRdb kept only the in-frame ones, dropping some. This table holds around 80,000 clones, around 96% found once. Time point: recipient sample about 28 days before transplant, after cytoreduction. Source: peripheral blood mononuclear cells, taken before stem cell transplant. The receptor source for this set is a woman between 50 and 59 years old with acute myeloid leukemia. Some clones in this sample may be carry-over from other donors' samples.

This clone was counted a single time. The rearrangement links TRBV25-1 to TRBJ2-7, with TRBD2 matching over 7 bases. V trimming: 2 bases; J trimming: 4 bases; junction bases outside the gene matches: 11. The CDR3 length is 16 residues. Germline V lookup: CDR1 MGHDK, CDR2 SYGVNS. The CDR3 region has the DNA TGTGCCAGCAGTGAAGGTTTTGGGGGGGTCTCTTACGAGCAGTACTTC. As protein: CASSEGFGGVSYEQYF.

This rearrangement joins TRBV5-4 to TRBJ1-6, with D uncertain. The V gene lost 3 bases and the J gene lost 9 bases, with 7 bases spanning the gap. The CDR3 is 12 residues long. CDR1 and CDR2 from the germline V gene are SGHNT and YYREEE (reference sequence). CDR3 coding DNA: TGTGCCAGCAGCTCTGCAGGTTCACCCCTCCACTTT. This codes for CASSSAGSPLHF.

V is TRBV15 and J is TRBJ2-5, with TRBD2 identical over 11 bases. The CDR3 is 14 residues long. Trimming cost V 7 bases and J 4 bases; bases outside gene matches: 5. Looked up from germline, CDR1 is LNHNV and CDR2 is YYDKDF (reference sequence). CDR3: CATTGTSGGETQYF. CDR3 coding DNA: TGTGCCACCACCGGGACTAGCGGCGGAGAGACCCAGTACTTC.

The chain's CDR3 is CASSSLAGVANEQFF. DNA for the CDR3: TGTGCCAGCAGCTCACTAGCGGGAGTGGCCAATGAGCAGTTCTTC. The genes are TRBV7-2 and TRBJ2-1, with TRBD2 identical over 11 bases. With V trimmed by 4 bases and J by 6 bases, 5 bases remained unmatched. This CDR3 has 15 amino acids. CDR1 is SGHTA, CDR2 FQGNSA, per germline.

In this sample, this clone turned up once. This chain joins TRBV19 and TRBJ1-5; no clear D. V lost 10 bases to trimming and J lost 4 bases, with 17 bases between them. The V gene's germline CDR1 is LNHDA and CDR2 SQIVND (reference sequence). The CDR3 covers 14 residues. The DNA of the CDR3 is TGTGCCACTATGGTAAGGAGCGGGAATCAGCCCCAGCATTTT. Translated: CATMVRSGNQPQHF.

This sequence joins TRBV6-1 and TRBJ2-7; D is ambiguous. The CDR3 extends over 12 amino acids. Germline CDR1 reads MNHNS; CDR2 reads SASEGT. Trimming removed 4 bases from V and 2 bases from J, with 6 bases in between. The CDR3 is CASSATTYEQYF. CDR3 nucleotide sequence: TGTGCCAGCAGTGCGACCACCTACGAGCAGTACTTC.

This chain links TRBV2 with TRBJ2-3; 7 positions match TRBD1. The CDR3 totals 15 residues. Germline V gene sequence: CDR1 SNHLY, CDR2 FYNNEI. The V gene end was trimmed by 5 bases and the J gene end by 0 bases; junction bases not matched to a gene: 5. The CDR3 spells CASSQGTASTDTQYF. The CDR3 DNA sequence: TGTGCCAGCAGTCAAGGGACAGCAAGCACAGATACGCAGTATTTT.

This chain uses TRBV14 with TRBJ2-7; maybe TRBD2 (6 bases). CDR3 length: 15 amino acids. V was clipped by 4 bases and J by 2 bases, with 15 bases between them. Per germline, CDR1 SGHDN and CDR2 FVKESK. CDR3 DNA: TGTGCCAGCAGCCCTCTAGGAGGCGGGACCTACGAGCAGTACTTC. It yields the protein CASSPLGGGTYEQYF.

The rearrangement uses TRBV30 and TRBJ2-7; 10 bases align to TRBD2. Trimming at V came to 3 bases and at J to 2 bases, leaving 7 bases not matched to a gene. The germline V gene encodes CDR1 GTSNPN and CDR2 SVGIG (reference sequence). The length of the CDR3 is 15 residues. The DNA for the CDR3 is TGTGCCTGGAGGGCAGGGACTAGCGTTACCTACGAGCAGTACTTC. Amino acids: CAWRAGTSVTYEQYF.

The chain recombines TRBV7-8 with TRBJ1-4; D unclear. Germline V gene data show CDR1 as SGHVS and CDR2 as FQNEAQ. This CDR3 contains 16 residues. Trimming took off 1 base at V and 3 bases at J, with 12 bases between the two ends. CDR3 loop: CASSLVRAGANEKLFF. The CDR3 DNA follows: TGTGCCAGCAGCTTAGTCCGGGCTGGGGCTAATGAAAAACTGTTTTTT.

The CDR3 reads CSVEEGEGSYEQYF. DNA of the CDR3: TGCAGCGTTGAGGAGGGGGAGGGATCCTACGAGCAGTACTTC. This chain uses TRBV29-1 with TRBJ2-7, with D maybe TRBD2 (7 bases). Trimming pared 3 bases from V and 1 base from J, leaving 13 bases between. Germline lookup yields CDR1 SQVTM and CDR2 ANQGSEA. This CDR3 comprises 14 residues.

This clone was found once. The rearrangement uses TRBV19 and TRBJ1-2; 7 bases map to TRBD1. The V gene end was trimmed by 6 bases and the J gene end by 3 bases; junction bases not matched to a gene: 16. CDR3 length: 17 residues. Germline V lookup: CDR1 LNHDA, CDR2 SQIVND (reference sequence). The CDR3 sequence is CASSRTSTGPEDYGYTF. DNA for the CDR3: TGTGCCAGTAGCCGAACCTCGACAGGGCCCGAGGACTATGGCTACACCTTC.

J is TRBJ1-1 and V is TRBV11-2; D remains ambiguous. The germline V and J ends were trimmed by 3 bases and 3 bases, with 11 bases remaining between them. CDR1 SGHAT and CDR2 FQNNGV come from the germline V gene. The CDR3 extends over 14 amino acids. CDR3 in amino acids: CASSFGQVYTEAFF. The CDR3 region has the DNA TGTGCCAGCAGCTTTGGGCAAGTCTACACTGAAGCTTTCTTT.

The chain employs TRBV30 and TRBJ1-1; D is unclear. CDR3 length: 14 amino acids. Trimming shortened V by 1 base and J by 0 bases, and 9 bases separated the two germline ends. Germline V gives CDR1 GTSNPN, CDR2 SVGIG (reference sequence). The CDR3 loop is CAWSGLFLNTEAFF. CDR3 DNA: TGTGCCTGGAGTGGACTCTTCCTGAACACTGAAGCTTTCTTT. The entire variable domain, with the rest obtained from reference TRBV30 and TRBJ1-1, is as follows: SQTIHQWPATLVQPVGSPLSLECTVEGTSNPNLYWYRQAAGRGLQLLFYSVGIGQISSEVPQNLSASRPQDRQFILSSKKLLLSDSGFYLCAWSGLFLNTEAFFGQGTRLTVV.